This TCR beta chain was captured in a study of spatial heterogeneity in lung cancer (dated by TCRdb to the late 2010s). A note on the overall study: Beta-chain transcripts were consistently detected in greater numbers than alpha-chain transcripts, which likely reflects a higher abundance of beta-chain transcripts. In the raw uncorrected reads, each unique combination of TCR and UMI appeared more than ten times on average. TCR alpha and beta repertoires were quantitatively compared across multiple tumor regions, matched nontumor lung and blood in non-small cell lung cancer. The study linked features of the TCR repertoire to counts of nonsynonymous mutations, which were determined by whole-exome sequencing of tumor tissue. Both alpha and beta chains were TCR-sequenced in samples taken at surgery, namely 220 tumor regions, fewer than 85 matched nontumor lung samples and 50 to 60 PBMC samples. Study-wide conclusions, independent of this receptor: Ubiquitous expanded tumor TCRs were detected in blood more often at tumor resection than at routine follow-up. Additional single-cell paired TCR alpha and beta sequencing was considered necessary to confirm, at a functional level, the hypothesis that regional TCRs recognize regional mutations.

Preparation of the library involved 5' RACE. TCRdb shows the sequencer as NextSeq 500. To allow correction of PCR and sequencing errors, the TCR library protocol tagged every TCR cDNA molecule with a unique molecular identifier. Regarding the original processing steps: TCR identification, UMI-based error correction and CDR3 extraction were all carried out with Decombinator tools. TCRs above a frequency of 2 per 1,000, corresponding to the top 1% of the tumor frequency distribution, were defined as expanded. Each repertoire was subsampled 100 times to 5,000 TCRs, after which Renyi diversity was computed with the R vegan package. CDR3 similarity networks were constructed using string-kernel similarity of amino acid triplets, with links drawn between CDR3s whose pairwise similarity was above 0.82. TCRdb cleaned the public reads at Q25 with fastp, built clones with MiXCR and kept in-frame beta chains. Rows are unified per CDR3 protein, each entry keeping the most common DNA and genes. It is TCRdb's table, rather than the study itself, that gives the V and J calls and clone size. Present in this sample are 35,000 or so distinct CDR3 sequences, around 5% of which were seen just once. Around 30% of the sample lies in the top ten.

The sample's time point label is to be understood as: sample taken at primary tumor resection. For TCR sequencing, whole RNA was extracted from tumor and nontumor lung tissue, or from cryopreserved PBMC samples, and no cell sorting was done. The donors were 72 patients from the lung TRACERx cohort who had early-stage, untreated non-small cell lung cancer. Patients were selected for TCR sequencing only if sufficient RNA was available from at least two tumor regions. Per the germline V gene, MNHNS is the CDR1 and SASEGT is the CDR2. The cysteine opens and the phenylalanine closes a CDR3 of 15 amino acids. The DNA shown is the 45-base CDR3, in frame from base 1. Ends trimmed: V by 7 bases, J by 1 base; bases unmatched to a gene: 4. This clonotype showed up many times. No cognate antigen has been identified for it. Nothing much larger sits one base from this clone, and base qualities are not available.

The receptor was isolated from a female donor with early-stage non-small cell lung cancer. Here the sequenced sample was PBMCs, taken at surgery. The chain was built from TRBV6-1 and TRBJ2-6, with TRBD2 identical over 7 junction bases. The DNA reads TGTGCCAGCAAATGGGGGGGTTCTGGGGCCAACGTCCTGACTTTC. Its protein is CASKWGGSGANVLTF.